The clone carrying this T cell receptor beta chain has a handful of counts. What it binds is not known. This entry comes from a study of early T cells in non-severe SARS-CoV-2 infection. Study overall: Sequenced material consisted of bulk RNA (from unsorted whole blood), and chains were unpaired. Points from the study as a whole: The study's VDJdb matching favored anti-spike CD8 responses and missed private and CD4 specificities.

Molecules of cDNA were individually given unique molecular identifiers that were attached to them. Each CDR3 protein gets one entry after TCRdb re-called the 5' RACE reads with MiXCR. The sample holds more than 55,000 distinct CDR3 sequences, 12% seen once. Germline CDR1 is KGHDR and CDR2 is SFDVKD. V lost 10 bases, J lost 2 bases, and 7 bases stayed unmatched. This CDR3 has 15 residues. This receptor was identified in an adult who was a healthcare worker with PCR-confirmed SARS-CoV-2 infection or an uninfected control (not recorded which). The chain employs TRBV24-1 and TRBJ2-3; 11 positions agree with TRBD1. Sequencing used whole blood. The CDR3 DNA reads as TGTGCCACTTTCCGGGACAGGGGGGACACAGATACGCAGTATTTT. As protein: CATFRDRGDTDTQYF.